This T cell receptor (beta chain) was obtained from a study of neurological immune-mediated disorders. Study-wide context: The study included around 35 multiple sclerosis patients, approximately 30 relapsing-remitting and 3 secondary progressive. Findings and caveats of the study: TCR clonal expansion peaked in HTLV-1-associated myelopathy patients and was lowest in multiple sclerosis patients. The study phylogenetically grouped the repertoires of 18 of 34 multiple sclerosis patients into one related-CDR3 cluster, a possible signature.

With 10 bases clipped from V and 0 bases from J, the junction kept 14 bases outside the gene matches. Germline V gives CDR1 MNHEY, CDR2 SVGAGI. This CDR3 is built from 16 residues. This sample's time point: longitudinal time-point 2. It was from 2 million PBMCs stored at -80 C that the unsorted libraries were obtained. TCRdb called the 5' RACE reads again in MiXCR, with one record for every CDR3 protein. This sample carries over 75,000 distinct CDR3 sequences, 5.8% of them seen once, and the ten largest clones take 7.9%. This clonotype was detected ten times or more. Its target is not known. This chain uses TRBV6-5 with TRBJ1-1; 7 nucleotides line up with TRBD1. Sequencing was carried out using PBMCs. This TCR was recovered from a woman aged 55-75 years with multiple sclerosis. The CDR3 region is CATTSGQALMNTEAFF. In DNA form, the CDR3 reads TGTGCCACCACTTCTGGACAGGCGCTTATGAACACTGAAGCTTTCTTT.